This entry lists 9 T cell receptor beta chains sequenced from one sample in a study of blood T cell repertoires in COVID-19. Using immunoSEQ multiplex PCR, the repertoire was profiled, and TCRdb retains in-frame clones only, with some absent. The top ten hold more than 1.4% of the sample, which has over 350,000 clones, 75% to 90% seen once. Sequencing was performed on peripheral blood. These receptors all stem from a young woman with active or convalescent COVID-19.

On this clone: This same CDR3 is encoded by further DNA sequences in the sample. Written as DNA, the CDR3 is TGCGCCAGCAGCTTGGCGGGGGGCGGCACTGAAGCTTTCTTT. Translation gives CASSLAGGGTEAFF. The chain employs TRBV5-1 and TRBJ1-1; a possible D gene is TRBD1 (6 bases). From germline, CDR1 is SGHRS and CDR2 YFSETQ. The CDR3 is 14 residues long. Trimming stripped 0 bases from V and 4 bases from J, with 10 bases between.

V is TRBV4-1 and J is TRBJ2-3; a possible D gene is TRBD2 (6 bases). V was trimmed by 9 bases and J by 0 bases, leaving 13 bases between them. This CDR3 contains 14 residues. Germline CDR1 reads MGHRA; CDR2 reads YSYEKL. The CDR3 coding sequence is TGCGCCAGTTATTCCGGGACTAGCACAGATACGCAGTATTTT. It yields the protein CASYSGTSTDTQYF.

This chain uses TRBV5-1 with TRBJ2-3; the match to TRBD1 covers 10 bases. The junction had 5 bases not matched to a gene; V was cut back by 4 bases and J by 3 bases. Germline CDR1 reads SGHRS; CDR2 reads YFSETQ. The CDR3 spans 15 residues. The CDR3 spells CASSLGTGETDTQYF. CDR3 nucleotides: TGCGCCAGCAGCCTGGGGACAGGGGAAACAGATACGCAGTATTTT.

V is TRBV18 and J is TRBJ2-1; TRBD2 aligns across 9 bases. Trimming removed 8 bases from V and 4 bases from J; junction bases left unmatched: 9. Per germline, CDR1 KGHSH and CDR2 LQKENI. This CDR3 spans 15 amino acids. In DNA form, the CDR3 reads TGTGCCAGCCGATTAGCGGGAGTGTATTACAATGAGCAGTTCTTC. Translating it yields CASRLAGVYYNEQFF.

The chain is built from TRBV4-1 and TRBJ2-2; TRBD2 might be the D (7 bases). The V gene lost 0 bases and the J gene lost 7 bases, with 21 bases spanning the gap. CDR3 length: 18 residues. The V gene's germline CDR1 is MGHRA and CDR2 YSYEKL. The CDR3 loop is CASSQDVRRGAFLGELFF. The CDR3 DNA reads as TGCGCCAGCAGCCAAGATGTTCGTCGGGGGGCCTTCCTCGGGGAGCTGTTTTTT.

A few counts support this clone. The rearrangement joins TRBV14 to TRBJ2-2; 8 positions agree with TRBD1. The trim removed 4 bases at V and 1 base at J, leaving 8 bases unmatched. This CDR3 comprises 17 residues. CDR1 and CDR2 (germline): SGHDN, FVKESK. This chain's CDR3 is CASSRHRDRMNTGELFF. CDR3 sequence (DNA): TGTGCCAGCAGCCGCCACCGGGACAGGATGAACACCGGGGAGCTGTTTTTT.

The chain combines TRBV25-1 with TRBJ1-5; 7 nucleotides align to TRBD1. The J segment lost 4 bases and the V segment lost 4 bases, leaving 1 base of the junction unmatched. Looked up from germline, CDR1 is MGHDK and CDR2 is SYGVNS. CDR3 length: 13 amino acids. The CDR3 spells CASSGQGNQPQHF. The DNA for the CDR3 is TGTGCCAGCAGTGGACAGGGTAATCAGCCCCAGCATTTT. Based on the CDR3 plus reference TRBV25-1 and TRBJ1-5, the full variable domain is EADIYQTPRYLVIGTGKKITLECSQTMGHDKMYWYQQDPGMELHLIHYSYGVNSTEKGDLSSESTVSRIRTEHFPLTLESARPSHTSQYLCASSGQGNQPQHFGDGTRLSIL.

The CDR3 DNA reads TGTGCCAGTAGTATAGATAAACCCGGGACTAGCGAACGGAATGAGCAGTTCTTC. This translates into CASSIDKPGTSERNEQFF. The chain uses TRBV19 and TRBJ2-1; 10 bases line up with TRBD2. The CDR3 consists of 18 residues. Losses at the gene ends were 0 bases for V and 7 bases for J; bases not matched to a gene: 12. Germline CDR1 reads LNHDA; CDR2 reads SQIVND (reference sequence). Drawing the rest from reference TRBV19 and TRBJ2-1, the complete variable domain is DGGITQSPKYLFRKEGQNVTLSCEQNLNHDAMYWYRQDPGQGLRLIYYSQIVNDFQKGDIAEGYSVSREKKESFPLTVTSAQKNPTAFYLCASSIDKPGTSERNEQFFGPGTRLTVL.

The chain recombines TRBV6-4 with TRBJ2-3; 7 bases are shared with TRBD2. The CDR3 is 16 residues long. Germline-derived CDR1 and CDR2 are MRHNA and SNTAGT. With 2 bases clipped from V and 1 base from J, the junction kept 6 bases outside the gene matches. The CDR3 here is CASSDGYRGGTDTQYF. The CDR3, as DNA: TGTGCCAGCAGTGACGGTTATCGGGGGGGCACAGATACGCAGTATTTT.